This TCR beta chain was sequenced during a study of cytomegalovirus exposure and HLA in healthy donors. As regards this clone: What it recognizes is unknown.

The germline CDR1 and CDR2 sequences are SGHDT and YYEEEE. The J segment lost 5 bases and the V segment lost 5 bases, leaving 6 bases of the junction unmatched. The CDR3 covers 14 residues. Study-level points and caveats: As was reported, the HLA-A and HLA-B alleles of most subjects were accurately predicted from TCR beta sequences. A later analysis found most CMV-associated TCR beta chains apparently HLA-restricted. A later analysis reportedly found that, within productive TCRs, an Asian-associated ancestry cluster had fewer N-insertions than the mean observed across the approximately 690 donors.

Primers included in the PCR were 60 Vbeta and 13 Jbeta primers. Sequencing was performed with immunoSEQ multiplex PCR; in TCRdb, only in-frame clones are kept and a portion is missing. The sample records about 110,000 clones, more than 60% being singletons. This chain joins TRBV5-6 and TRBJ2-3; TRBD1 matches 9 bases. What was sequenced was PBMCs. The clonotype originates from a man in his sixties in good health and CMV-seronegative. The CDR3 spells CASSPGQGKDTQYF. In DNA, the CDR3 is TGTGCCAGCAGTCCTGGACAGGGGAAAGATACGCAGTATTTT.